A selection of T cell receptor beta chains follows, all from one sample in a study of cytomegalovirus exposure and HLA in healthy donors. Assay used: immunoSEQ multiplex PCR; TCRdb lists only in-frame clones, some missing. The specimen's table records 100,000 to 150,000 clones. The sample comprised PBMCs. These receptors came from a woman aged 40 to 50 in good health and CMV-seronegative. CDR3s include the opening cysteine and the closing phenylalanine or tryptophan. A D gene is named only where the DNA matches it firmly.

d_gene: NA; j_gene: TRBJ1-4; v_gene: TRBV25-1; CDR3aa: CASSDRPNEKLFF; CDR3nt: TGTGCCAGCTCCGACAGGCCCAATGAAAAACTGTTTTTT
d_gene: NA; j_gene: TRBJ1-1; v_gene: TRBV7-2; CDR3aa: CASSARGVSTEAFF; CDR3nt: TGTGCCAGCAGCGCCAGGGGAGTGTCTACTGAAGCTTTCTTT
d_gene: NA; j_gene: TRBJ2-1; v_gene: TRBV1; CDR3aa: CTRDSAFYNEQFF; CDR3nt: TGCACCAGGGACAGCGCCTTCTACAATGAGCAGTTCTTC
d_gene: TRBD1; j_gene: TRBJ1-2; v_gene: TRBV27; CDR3aa: CASFQTGGRSYTF; CDR3nt: TGTGCCAGCTTCCAAACAGGGGGCAGGAGCTACACCTTC
d_gene: TRBD2; j_gene: TRBJ2-1; v_gene: TRBV9; CDR3aa: CASSGGSGGYNEQFF; CDR3nt: TGTGCCAGCAGCGGAGGGAGCGGGGGGTACAATGAGCAGTTCTTC
d_gene: NA; j_gene: TRBJ2-7; v_gene: TRBV7-2; CDR3aa: CASSFGAGPYEQYF; CDR3nt: TGTGCCAGCAGCTTCGGCGCGGGGCCCTACGAGCAGTACTTC
d_gene: TRBD1; j_gene: TRBJ1-2; v_gene: TRBV28; CDR3aa: CASSLSNRGGYTF; CDR3nt: TGTGCCAGCAGTTTATCTAACAGGGGTGGCTACACCTTC
d_gene: NA; j_gene: TRBJ2-3; v_gene: TRBV7-3; CDR3aa: CASSRSAGVDTQYF; CDR3nt: TGTGCCAGCAGCCGTTCAGCCGGGGTAGATACGCAGTATTTT
d_gene: TRBD2; j_gene: TRBJ2-7; v_gene: TRBV6-6; CDR3aa: CASSDALAGVLYEQYF; CDR3nt: TGTGCCAGCAGCGACGCTCTAGCGGGGGTGCTCTACGAGCAGTACTTC
d_gene: NA; j_gene: TRBJ2-2; v_gene: TRBV29-1; CDR3aa: CSVQGGELFF; CDR3nt: TGCAGCGTGCAGGGCGGGGAGCTGTTTTTT
d_gene: TRBD1; j_gene: TRBJ2-5; v_gene: TRBV28; CDR3aa: CASSSSGQGKETQYF; CDR3nt: TGTGCCAGCAGTTCATCGGGACAGGGGAAAGAGACCCAGTACTTC